This T cell receptor (beta chain) stems from a study of cytomegalovirus exposure and HLA in healthy donors. Points from the study as a whole: Earlier results showed most TCR beta V segments being productive about 87% or about 30% of the time. In vitro, three CMV-associated chains proved specific for CMV antigens.

The PCR had 60 Vbeta and 13 Jbeta primers. Authors' methods: In a later analysis, the count reached approximately 80 million unique TCR beta chains, with around 11 million shared. Produced via immunoSEQ multiplex PCR; TCRdb's table is partial and in-frame only. The V and J calls and clone size were taken over from that table, and D and trimming were inferred from the DNA. The sample lists roughly 260,000 clones; approximately 84% were seen once. V lost 5 bases to trimming and J lost 9 bases; unmatched junction nucleotides: 9. This CDR3 region has 15 residues. Germline V gives CDR1 MNHEY, CDR2 SMNVEV (reference sequence). Though nominally healthy at sampling, donors likely had unrecorded immune exposures. With respect to this clone: The target antigen is unknown.

The V call is TRBV27, the J call TRBJ2-1, with TRBD2 matching 11 bases. Source material: PBMCs. The clonotype was recovered from a woman between 40 and 50 years old in good health and CMV-seropositive. The CDR3 bases are TGTGCCAGCAGTCCGATAGCGGGAGGGGGTGGTGAGCAGTTCTTC. Amino acid sequence: CASSPIAGGGGEQFF.